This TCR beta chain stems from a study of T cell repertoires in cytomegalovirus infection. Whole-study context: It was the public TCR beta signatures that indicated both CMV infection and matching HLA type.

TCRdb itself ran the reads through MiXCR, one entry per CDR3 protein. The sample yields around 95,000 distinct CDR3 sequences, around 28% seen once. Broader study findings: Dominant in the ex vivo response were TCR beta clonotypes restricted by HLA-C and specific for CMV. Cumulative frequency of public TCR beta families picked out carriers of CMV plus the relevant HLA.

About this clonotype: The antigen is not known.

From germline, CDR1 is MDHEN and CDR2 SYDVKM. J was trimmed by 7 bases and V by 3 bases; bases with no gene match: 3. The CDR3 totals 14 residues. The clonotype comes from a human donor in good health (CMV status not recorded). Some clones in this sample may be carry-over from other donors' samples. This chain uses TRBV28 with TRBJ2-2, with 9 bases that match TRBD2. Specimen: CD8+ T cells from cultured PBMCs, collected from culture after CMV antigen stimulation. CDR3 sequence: CASSLRGGHGELFF. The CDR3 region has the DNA TGTGCCAGCAGTTTGCGGGGGGGCCACGGGGAGCTGTTTTTT.